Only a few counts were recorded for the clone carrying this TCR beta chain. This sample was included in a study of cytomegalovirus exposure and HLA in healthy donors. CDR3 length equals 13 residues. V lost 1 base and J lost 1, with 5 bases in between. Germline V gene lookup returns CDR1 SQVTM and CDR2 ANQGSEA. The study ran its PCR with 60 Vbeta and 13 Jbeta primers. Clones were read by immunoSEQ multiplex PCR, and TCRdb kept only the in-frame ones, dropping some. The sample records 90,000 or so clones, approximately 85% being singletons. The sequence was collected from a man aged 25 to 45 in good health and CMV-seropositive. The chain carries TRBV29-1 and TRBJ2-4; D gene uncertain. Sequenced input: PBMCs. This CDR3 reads CSVEAVAKNIQYF. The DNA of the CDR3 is TGCAGCGTTGAAGCCGTGGCCAAAAACATTCAGTACTTC.